This note documents a single TCR beta chain sequence. Its matching antigen is unknown. The data belong to a study of shared clonotypes between healthy human individuals. Germline V CDR1 and CDR2: LNHDA, SQIVND (reference sequence). V was cut by 4 bases and J by 3 bases, with 7 bases left in between. This CDR3 comprises 13 residues. Clones were sequenced by immunoSEQ multiplex PCR, and TCRdb holds only the in-frame ones, with some missing. The sample records some 1.4 million clones, 96% being singletons. General study results and limits: In this cohort, only blood was sampled, and tissue repertoires likely differ.

This chain joins TRBV19 and TRBJ2-1; the D is unclear. Sample: naive CD4+ T cells sorted from blood. As to subset: CD45RA+ positively selected. This sequence originates from a man aged 30 to 39 in good health. The chain's CDR3 is CASSTQNYNEQFF. The DNA of the CDR3 is TGTGCCAGTAGTACCCAGAACTACAATGAGCAGTTCTTC.